This T cell receptor (beta chain) is from a study of CD8+ T cells in alopecia areata. As for the study in general: C3H/HeJ graft donors with spontaneous alopecia, aged roughly 6-12 months, supplied skin that was transplanted onto female C3H/HeJ mice aged about 7-10 weeks.

Following RNA extraction, reverse transcription yielded cDNA that acted as the sequencing template. The protocol was immunoSEQ multiplex PCR, while the TCRdb copy is restricted to in-frame clones and leaves out a portion. This sample comprises some 110,000 clones, none seen once only. The CDR3 has 14 residues. The germline CDR1 and CDR2 sequences are NNHDY and SYVADS. This clone has at least ten counts. Any gene name here is a mouse gene name. The CDR3 end falls 4 residues outside the read, so it is completed with the germline J gene. This sequence was found in a C3H/HeJ mouse with alopecia areata. Mouse strain MHC haplotype: H2-k. Sample: lesional skin. The chain joins TRBV13-3 to TRBJ2-1, with TRBD1 identical over 8 bases. Incomplete CDR3 DNA: TGTGCCAGCAGTGAGCTGACAGGGGTGGCT. Residues: CASSELTGVA. The full CDR3 reads CASSELTGVAEQFF.